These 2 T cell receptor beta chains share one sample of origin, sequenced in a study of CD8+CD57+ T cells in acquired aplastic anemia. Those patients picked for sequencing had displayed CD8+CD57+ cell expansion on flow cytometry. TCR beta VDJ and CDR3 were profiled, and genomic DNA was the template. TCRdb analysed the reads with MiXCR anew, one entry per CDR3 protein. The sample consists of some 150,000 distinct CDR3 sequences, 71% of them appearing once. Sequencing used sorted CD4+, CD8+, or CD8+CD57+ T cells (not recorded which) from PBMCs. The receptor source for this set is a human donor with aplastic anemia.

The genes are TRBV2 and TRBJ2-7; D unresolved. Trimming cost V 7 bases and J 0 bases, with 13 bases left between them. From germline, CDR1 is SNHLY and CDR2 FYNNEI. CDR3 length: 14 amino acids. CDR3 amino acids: CASILRPTSYEQYF. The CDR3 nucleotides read TGTGCCAGCATTCTCAGACCGACCTCCTACGAGCAGTACTTC.

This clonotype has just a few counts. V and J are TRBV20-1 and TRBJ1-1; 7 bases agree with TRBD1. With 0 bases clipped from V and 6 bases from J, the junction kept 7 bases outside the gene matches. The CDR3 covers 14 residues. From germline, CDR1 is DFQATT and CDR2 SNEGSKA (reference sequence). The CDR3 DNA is TGCAGTGCTAGAGATCCCAGGGGGGATCCTGAAGCTTTCTTT. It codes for CSARDPRGDPEAFF.